This record covers a single T cell receptor (beta chain). Its antigen target is currently unknown. Base qualities are not at hand, and no much larger clone is one base apart. This sample is part of a study of blood T cell repertoires in COVID-19 (TCRdb year 2020). Study-level background: Samples covering the acute and convalescent phases of COVID-19 were provided by collaborators in the United States, Italy and Spain. The material from the prospective study consisted of cDNA or gDNA derived from T cells, B-cell-depleted T cells, or PBMCs. The dataset comprised deeply sampled blood TCRbeta repertoires from subjects exposed to, actively infected with, or recovered from COVID-19. A freely available public database, intended as a resource for researchers studying the immune response to SARS-CoV-2, is where the repertoires were released. Samples were obtained from the ongoing ImmuneRACE study (first 160 participants) and from over a thousand subjects provided by 6 global collaborators. Sample metadata almost always included a de-identified subject ID, COVID-19 status, age in years and sex. Where available, HLA class I and class II types were obtained from metadata supplied by the sample provider rather than from assay-based typing. Study-wide findings and limitations: The amount of clinical and demographic metadata varied by source and participant and was provided uncurated.

Each collaborating institution followed its own protocols to collect whole blood in K2EDTA tubes. For TCRbeta analysis, collaborator samples were shipped as frozen whole blood, as isolated PBMCs, or as DNA extracted from either sample type. The immunoSEQ Assay, a bias-controlled multiplex PCR, was used to amplify TCRbeta CDR3 regions from genomic DNA. Regarding the original processing steps: Within the assay, amplification of reference gene primers was used to estimate how many nucleated cells each sample contained. To quantify the absolute abundance of each unique TCRbeta CDR3 rearrangement, sequence reads were collapsed and filtered. For each sample, productive Simpson clonality was calculated as the square root of Simpson's diversity index across productive rearrangements. TCRdb retrieved this table from immuneACCESS and kept in-frame rearrangements only. Not all clones are present; in checked studies, unresolved V genes account for under half, and no reason is known for the remainder. V, J and clone size derive from that table, while D and trimming were established from the DNA sequence. This sample comprises 200,000 or so clones, about nine tenths of them detected only once. The ten largest clonotypes hold approximately 6.1% of the sample.

The sequence was obtained from a man older than 75 with acute or convalescent COVID-19. Sequenced: peripheral blood.

The CDR3 corresponds to CATHSGMPYEQYF. The nucleotide sequence is TGTGCCACCCATTCAGGAATGCCCTACGAGCAGTACTTC. The sequence joins TRBV7-2 to TRBJ2-7, with the identity of the D gene unclear. Between the V and J ends, shortened by 10 bases and 2 bases respectively, the junction contains 15 bases. The germline V gene encodes CDR1 SGHTA and CDR2 FQGNSA. Counted from cysteine to phenylalanine, this CDR3 has 13 amino acids. Only the CDR3 DNA is retained, 39 bases long and in frame from the first base. Supplemented by the reference TRBV7-2 and TRBJ2-7 proteins around the CDR3, the complete variable domain is GAGVSQSPSNKVTEKGKDVELRCDPISGHTALYWYRQSLGQGLEFLIYFQGNSAPDKSGLPSDRFSAERTGGSVSTLTIQRTQQEDSAVYLCATHSGMPYEQYFGPGTRLTVT.